This T cell receptor (beta chain) was captured by sequencing in a study of T cell repertoires in cytomegalovirus infection. The sample holds many counts of this clonotype. Antigen specificity is unknown. Germline trimming cut 6 bases from V and 1 base from J; bases unmatched to any gene: 7. CDR3 length equals 16 residues. Germline V gene data show CDR1 as MNHEY and CDR2 as SVGEGT. TCRdb recomputed calls from the reads with MiXCR, one row per CDR3 protein. This table holds some 120,000 distinct CDR3 sequences, 10% found once. Study-level points and caveats: Summed frequency of shared TCR beta families picked out CMV carriers who also had the relevant HLA. Across the ex vivo response, the dominant clonotypes were HLA-C-restricted CMV-specific TCR beta clonotypes.

This TCR was sampled from a human donor in good health (CMV status not recorded). Some clones in this sample may be carry-over from other donors' samples. The sequencing sample was made of PBMCs, sequenced either directly or after in vitro stimulation (not recorded which). The rearrangement links TRBV6-2 or TRBV6-3 to TRBJ2-1; TRBD2 aligns across 9 bases. The CDR3 loop reads CASRRIAGVSYNEQFF. DNA for the CDR3: TGTGCCAGCAGACGAATAGCGGGAGTTTCCTACAATGAGCAGTTCTTC.